This TCR beta chain was recovered during a study of cytomegalovirus exposure and HLA in healthy donors. Study-wide points: As immune exposure information, only CMV serostatus was available. Clonal expansion was found to be greater in HLA-associated TCR beta chains than in equally common others in a later analysis. The likely origin of a cluster of highly shared sequence variants was a sequencing artifact.

CDR1 SEHNR and CDR2 FQNEAQ come from the germline V gene (reference sequence). Trimming removed 3 bases from V and 7 bases from J, with 13 bases in between. The CDR3 consists of 15 residues. Primers for the PCR totalled 60 Vbeta and 13 Jbeta. Original data processing: Later analysis identified approximately 88 million unique TCR beta chains, about 10 million shared. Produced via immunoSEQ multiplex PCR; TCRdb's table is partial and in-frame only. Clone size and the V and J calls come from that table; the DNA yielded D and trimming. This table holds some 170,000 clones, about two thirds found once. A note on this clone: Its antigen is unidentified.

The chain recombines TRBV7-9 with TRBJ1-6, with D perhaps TRBD1 (6 bases). What was sequenced was PBMCs. The receptor was isolated from a human donor in good health. As DNA, the CDR3 is TGTGCCAGCAGCTTTACCGGAACAGGGAATTCACCCCTCCACTTT. Translation gives CASSFTGTGNSPLHF.